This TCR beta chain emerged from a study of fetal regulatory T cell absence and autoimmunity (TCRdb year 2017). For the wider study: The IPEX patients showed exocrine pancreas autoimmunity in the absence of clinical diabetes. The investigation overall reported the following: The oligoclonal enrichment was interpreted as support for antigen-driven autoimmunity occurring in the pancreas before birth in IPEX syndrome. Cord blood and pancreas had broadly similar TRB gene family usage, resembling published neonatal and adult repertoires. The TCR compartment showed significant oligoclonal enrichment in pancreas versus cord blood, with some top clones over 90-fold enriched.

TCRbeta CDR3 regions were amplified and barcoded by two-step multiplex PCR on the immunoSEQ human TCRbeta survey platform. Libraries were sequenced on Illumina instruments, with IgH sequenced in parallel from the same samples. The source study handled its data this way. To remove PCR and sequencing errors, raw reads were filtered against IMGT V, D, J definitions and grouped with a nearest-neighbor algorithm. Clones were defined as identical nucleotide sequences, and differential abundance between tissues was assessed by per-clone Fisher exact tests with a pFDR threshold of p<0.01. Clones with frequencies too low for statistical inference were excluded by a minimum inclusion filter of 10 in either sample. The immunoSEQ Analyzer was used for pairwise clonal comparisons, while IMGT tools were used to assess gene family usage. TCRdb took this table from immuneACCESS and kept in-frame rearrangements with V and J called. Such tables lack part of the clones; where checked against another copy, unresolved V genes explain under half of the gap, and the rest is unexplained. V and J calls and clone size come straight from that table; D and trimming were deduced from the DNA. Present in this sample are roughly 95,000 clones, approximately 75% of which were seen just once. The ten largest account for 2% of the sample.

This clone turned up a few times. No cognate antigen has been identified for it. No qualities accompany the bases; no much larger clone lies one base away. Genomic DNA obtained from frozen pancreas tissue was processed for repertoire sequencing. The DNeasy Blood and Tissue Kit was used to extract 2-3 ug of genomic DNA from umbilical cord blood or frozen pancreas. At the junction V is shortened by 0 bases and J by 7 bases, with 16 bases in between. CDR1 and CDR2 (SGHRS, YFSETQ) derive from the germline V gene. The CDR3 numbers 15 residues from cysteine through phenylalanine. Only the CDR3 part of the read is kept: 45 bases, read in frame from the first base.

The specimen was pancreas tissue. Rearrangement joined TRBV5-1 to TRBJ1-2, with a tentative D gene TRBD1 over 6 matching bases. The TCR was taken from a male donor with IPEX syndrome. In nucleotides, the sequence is TGCGCCAGCAGCTTGGCTCCAGGGGTCTTCTCTGGCTACACCTTC. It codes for CASSLAPGVFSGYTF.